What follows are 14 T cell receptor beta chains derived from one specimen sequenced in a study of spatial heterogeneity in lung cancer. The time point is: blood at routine non-recurrence follow-up after resection. Sequencing was performed on whole RNA extracted from tumor and nontumor lung tissue, or from frozen PBMC, and the material was left unsorted. Using its own MiXCR run on the 5' RACE reads, TCRdb lists one record per CDR3 protein. The sample contains roughly 120,000 distinct CDR3 sequences, roughly an eighth of which appear only once. Specimen: PBMCs, collected at follow-up. The source of these receptors is a male donor with early-stage non-small cell lung cancer.

This clonotype was counted only a few times. The chain joins TRBV7-2 to TRBJ1-1; TRBD1 is a possible D gene (5 bases). The CDR3 totals 13 residues. Germline V gene sequence: CDR1 SGHTA, CDR2 FQGNSA. V was cut by 5 bases and J by 6 bases, with 13 bases left in between. The CDR3 nucleotides are TGTGCCAGCAGCGCCTGGGGCATACCTGAAGCTTTCTTT. Translating it yields CASSAWGIPEAFF.

The sample holds many counts of this clonotype. This chain links TRBV5-1 with TRBJ2-7; perhaps TRBD1 as D (6 bases). The CDR3 is 14 amino acids. V lost 0 bases and J lost 3, with 10 bases in between. Germline V gene sequence: CDR1 SGHRS, CDR2 YFSETQ. CDR3 DNA sequence: TGCGCCAGCAGCTTGGCAGGGGAACTCTACGAGCAGTACTTC. As protein: CASSLAGELYEQYF.

This clonotype has a handful of counts. The chain combines TRBV6-5 with TRBJ2-7, with 9 bases matching TRBD1. The CDR3 loop spans 15 amino acids. Looked up from germline, CDR1 is MNHEY and CDR2 is SVGAGI. V was clipped by 5 bases and J by 3 bases; unmatched bases: 8. The CDR3 DNA reads TGTGCCAGCAGTCCCCGACAGGGGGTGAGCTACGAGCAGTACTTC. Protein sequence: CASSPRQGVSYEQYF.

The chain has TRBV5-1 and TRBJ2-5; D is possibly TRBD1 or TRBD2 (6 bases each). The V gene's germline CDR1 is SGHRS and CDR2 YFSETQ. The CDR3 is 14 residues long. The V gene lost 7 bases and the J gene lost 2 bases, with 15 bases spanning the gap. The CDR3 DNA sequence: TGCGCCAGCCGCTCCGGAGGGGGACAAGAGACCCAGTACTTC. Translation: CASRSGGGQETQYF.

This clonotype was detected ten times or more. The rearrangement uses TRBV18 and TRBJ1-2; perhaps TRBD1 as D (5 bases). Trimming stripped 3 bases from V and 3 bases from J, with 20 bases between. This CDR3 is 17 amino acids long. Germline V CDR1 and CDR2: KGHSH, LQKENI. The CDR3 reads CASSPLPTESYDYGYTF. As DNA, the CDR3 is TGTGCCAGCTCACCCTTACCGACAGAGAGCTATGACTATGGCTACACCTTC.

This clonotype was counted between two and nine times. The chain uses TRBV13 and TRBJ2-3; D is uncertain. Trimming pared 7 bases from V and 5 bases from J, leaving 13 bases between. Germline V gives CDR1 PRHDT, CDR2 FYEKMQ (reference sequence). The CDR3 spans 13 residues. The CDR3 is CASTMMTRDTQYF. CDR3 coding DNA: TGTGCCAGCACCATGATGACGAGAGATACGCAGTATTTT. Looking up the rest from reference TRBV13 and TRBJ2-3 gives the full variable domain: AAGVIQSPRHLIKEKRETATLKCYPIPRHDTVYWYQQGPGQDPQFLISFYEKMQSDKGSIPDRFSAQQFSDYHSELNMSSLELGDSALYFCASTMMTRDTQYFGPGTRLTVL.

Many counts were recorded for this clonotype. This chain links TRBV28 with TRBJ1-2, with 8 bases identical to TRBD1. Germline CDR1 and CDR2: MDHEN and SYDVKM. V lost 4 bases to trimming and J lost 1 base; unmatched junction nucleotides: 2. The length of the CDR3 is 14 residues. For the CDR3, the DNA is TGTGCCAGCAGTTCGGGACAGGATAACTATGGCTACACCTTC. The encoded protein is CASSSGQDNYGYTF.

This clonotype was found a few times. CDR3 residues: CSAPTGGRQPQHF. DNA of the CDR3: TGCAGCGCTCCGACAGGGGGCCGCCAGCCCCAGCATTTT. The genes are TRBV29-1 and TRBJ1-5, with TRBD1 identical over 10 bases. V gave up 7 bases and J gave up 7 bases; unmatched junction bases: 7. The germline V gene has CDR1 SQVTM and CDR2 ANQGSEA. The CDR3 is 13 amino acids.

This clonotype was found a few times. J is TRBJ2-7 and V is TRBV5-1; TRBD2 matches at 9 bases. V was clipped by 4 bases and J by 2 bases; unmatched bases: 4. CDR1 and CDR2 (germline): SGHRS, YFSETQ. This CDR3 is built from 14 residues. In DNA, the CDR3 is TGCGCCAGCAGCCCGGGACTAGCTGCCTACGAGCAGTACTTC. Amino acids: CASSPGLAAYEQYF.

This clonotype appeared many times. The gene calls are TRBV4-3 and TRBJ2-5, with D perhaps TRBD1 or TRBD2 (7 bases each). The CDR3 spans 15 residues. V lost 3 bases to trimming and J lost 6 bases, with 17 bases between them. Looked up from germline, CDR1 is LGHNA and CDR2 is YSLEER. CDR3 sequence reads: CASSHGEGAPQTQYF. In DNA form, the CDR3 reads TGCGCCAGCAGCCACGGGGAGGGGGCTCCGCAGACCCAGTACTTC.

The V gene is TRBV10-2, the J gene TRBJ2-3; 10 bases align to TRBD1. The length of the CDR3 is 23 residues. Germline V lookup: CDR1 WSHSY, CDR2 SAAADI. Trimming cost V 6 bases and J 2 bases; bases outside gene matches: 29. CDR3 in amino acids: CASRPDRGRRSGSGPPLTDTQYF. Written as DNA, the CDR3 is TGCGCCAGCAGACCCGACAGGGGGCGACGTTCGGGTTCAGGGCCGCCCCTCACAGATACGCAGTATTTT.

Ten or more counts support this clonotype. This rearrangement joins TRBV2 to TRBJ1-6; possibly TRBD1 for D (6 bases). The CDR3 runs 14 residues. Per the germline V gene, CDR1 is SNHLY and CDR2 is FYNNEI. Trimming left V 6 bases short and J 7 bases short, with 13 bases between. The CDR3 nucleotides read TGTGCCAGCAGAGACAGGTCCACAAATTCACCCCTCCACTTT. It yields the protein CASRDRSTNSPLHF. Variable domain in full (rest from reference TRBV2 and TRBJ1-6): EPEVTQTPSHQVTQMGQEVILRCVPISNHLYFYWYRQILGQKVEFLVSFYNNEISEKSEIFDDQFSVERPDGSNFTLKIRSTKLEDSAMYFCASRDRSTNSPLHFGNGTRLTVT.

The chain couples TRBV20-1 to TRBJ1-6, with TRBD1 identical over 8 bases. CDR1 and CDR2 (germline): DFQATT, SNEGSKA (reference sequence). The CDR3 is made up of 14 amino acids. V gave up 6 bases and J gave up 9 bases; unmatched junction bases: 10. CDR3 residues: CSAPGQEPGSPLHF. In DNA, the CDR3 is TGCAGTGCACCGGGACAGGAACCTGGTTCACCCCTCCACTTT.

In this sample, this clonotype turned up a few times. The V and J genes are TRBV6-1 and TRBJ1-1; D is possibly TRBD1 (5 bases). This CDR3 contains 12 residues. The germline V and J ends were trimmed by 8 bases and 7 bases, with 14 bases remaining between them. Germline V gene data show CDR1 as MNHNS and CDR2 as SASEGT. The CDR3 loop reads CASPGVTNEAFF. The DNA of the CDR3 is TGTGCCAGCCCGGGGGTAACAAATGAAGCTTTCTTT.